This T cell receptor (beta chain) is drawn from a study of blood T cell repertoires in COVID-19. Study context: PBMCs, B-cell-depleted T cells, or T cells provided the cDNA or gDNA that made up the material.

The table came from immunoSEQ multiplex PCR; TCRdb's copy has only in-frame clones and leaves some out. The sample includes about 250,000 clones, roughly 85% of them seen just once. Participants' own reports of clinical history determined their cohort assignment. Germline CDR1 is MDHEN and CDR2 is SYDVKM. The CDR3 runs 14 residues. V dropped 6 bases and J dropped 0 bases, with 12 bases sitting between them. The V call is TRBV28, the J call TRBJ2-7; weak D call: TRBD2 (6 bases). The source is a woman aged 45-60 years with acute COVID-19. The material sequenced was PBMCs or T cells enriched from blood (not recorded which). CDR3: CASRLRRGSYEQYF. The CDR3 DNA is TGTGCCAGCAGGCTCAGGAGGGGCTCCTACGAGCAGTACTTC.